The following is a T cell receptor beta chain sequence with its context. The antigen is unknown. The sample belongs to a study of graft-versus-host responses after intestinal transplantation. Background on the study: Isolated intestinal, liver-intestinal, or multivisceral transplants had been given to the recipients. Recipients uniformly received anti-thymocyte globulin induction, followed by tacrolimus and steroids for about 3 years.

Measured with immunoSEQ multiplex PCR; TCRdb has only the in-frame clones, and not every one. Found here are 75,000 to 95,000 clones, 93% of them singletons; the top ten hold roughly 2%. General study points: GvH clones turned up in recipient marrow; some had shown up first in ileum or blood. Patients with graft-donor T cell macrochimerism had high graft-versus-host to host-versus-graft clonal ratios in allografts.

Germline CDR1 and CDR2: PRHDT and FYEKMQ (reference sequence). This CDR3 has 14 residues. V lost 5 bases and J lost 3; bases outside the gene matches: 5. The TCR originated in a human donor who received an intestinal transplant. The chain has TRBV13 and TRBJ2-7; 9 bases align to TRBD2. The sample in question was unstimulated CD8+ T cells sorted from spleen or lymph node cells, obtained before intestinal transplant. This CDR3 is CASSPSGESYEQYF. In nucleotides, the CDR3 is TGTGCCAGCAGCCCTAGCGGGGAGAGCTACGAGCAGTACTTC.